The next 10 T cell receptor beta chains were all read from a single sample in a study of blood T cell repertoires in COVID-19. This table comes from immunoSEQ multiplex PCR, and its TCRdb copy is limited to in-frame clones, with some not included. The sample gives about 80,000 clones, 80% of which show up once; approximately 12% is in the top ten. The specimen was peripheral blood. These receptors were taken from a woman aged 40-49 years with active or convalescent COVID-19.

V is TRBV2 and J is TRBJ2-7; no clear D. Germline CDR1 and CDR2: SNHLY and FYNNEI. V lost 4 bases, J lost 2 bases, and 12 bases lay in between. CDR3 size: 14 residues. The CDR3 region is CASSVVGSTYEQYF. CDR3 nucleotide sequence: TGTGCCAGCAGTGTGGTGGGCTCTACCTACGAGCAGTACTTC.

This chain links TRBV7-9 with TRBJ1-1; 11 positions agree with TRBD1. V shed 4 bases, J shed 8 bases, and the junction held 3 bases outside the gene matches. CDR1 is SEHNR and CDR2 is FQNEAQ in the germline V gene (reference sequence). CDR3 length: 13 amino acids. The CDR3: CASSWGQGGEAFF. DNA for the CDR3: TGTGCCAGCAGCTGGGGACAGGGGGGCGAAGCTTTCTTT.

This clone has just a few counts. This rearrangement joins TRBV19 to TRBJ1-5, with 9 bases fitting TRBD1. The CDR3 runs to 13 residues. Germline CDR1 and CDR2: LNHDA and SQIVND (reference sequence). J gave up 3 bases and V 9 bases, and 3 bases lay outside the gene matches. CDR3 sequence reads: CASRDRDNQPQHF. DNA for the CDR3: TGTGCCAGCAGGGACAGGGACAATCAGCCCCAGCATTTT.

This clone was seen only once. The chain combines TRBV6-5 with TRBJ1-1; 9 bases line up with TRBD1. Germline CDR1 is MNHEY and CDR2 is SVGAGI. J gave up 7 bases and V 7 bases, and 7 bases lay outside the gene matches. The CDR3 totals 13 residues. This CDR3 is CASKKTGGREAFF. CDR3 nucleotide sequence: TGTGCCAGCAAAAAAACAGGGGGCCGTGAAGCTTTCTTT.

The chain is built from TRBV6-5 and TRBJ2-7, with TRBD2 matching over 10 bases. J lost 3 bases, V lost 7 bases, and 6 bases had no gene match. This CDR3 comprises 14 residues. In germline, CDR1 is MNHEY, CDR2 SVGAGI. CDR3 DNA: TGTGCCAGCACCGAGCGGGGGGGGAACTACGAGCAGTACTTC. Its protein is CASTERGGNYEQYF.

A single count supports this clone. V gene TRBV5-1 combines with J gene TRBJ2-3, with TRBD2 as a possible D gene (7 bases). Germline V CDR1 and CDR2: SGHRS, YFSETQ. CDR3 size: 17 residues. Trimming removed 4 bases at V and 3 bases at J, with 21 bases between. This chain's CDR3 is CASSPAGAIRRTDTQYF. The CDR3 DNA follows: TGCGCCAGCAGCCCCGCGGGGGCTATTCGACGGACAGATACGCAGTATTTT.

This clone has a single count. The V gene is TRBV19, the J gene TRBJ1-5; the D gene is possibly TRBD1 (5 bases). The V gene's germline CDR1 is LNHDA and CDR2 SQIVND (reference sequence). The CDR3 length is 15 residues. Trimming removed 5 bases from V and 6 bases from J, with 17 bases in between. The CDR3 DNA reads as TGTGCCAGTAGTCCCAGGGTAGTCAAGGTTCAGCCCCAGCATTTT. Amino acid sequence: CASSPRVVKVQPQHF. Full variable domain (outside the CDR3, taken from reference TRBV19 and TRBJ1-5): DGGITQSPKYLFRKEGQNVTLSCEQNLNHDAMYWYRQDPGQGLRLIYYSQIVNDFQKGDIAEGYSVSREKKESFPLTVTSAQKNPTAFYLCASSPRVVKVQPQHFGDGTRLSIL.

The chain combines TRBV11-3 with TRBJ1-4, with 8 bases that match TRBD1. In germline, CDR1 is SGHNT, CDR2 YENEEA. With V trimmed by 5 bases and J by 5 bases, 1 base remained unmatched. The CDR3 length is 13 residues. The CDR3 loop reads CASSRDRNEKLFF. Written as DNA, the CDR3 is TGTGCCAGCAGCCGGGACAGGAATGAAAAACTGTTTTTT.

The gene calls are TRBV7-9 and TRBJ2-6, with a weak D call TRBD2 (5 bases). This CDR3 spans 18 amino acids. Germline V gene sequence: CDR1 SEHNR, CDR2 FQNEAQ (reference sequence). Trimming stripped 7 bases from V and 0 bases from J, with 19 bases between. The CDR3 DNA is TGTGCCAGCACCCCCTCGTCGGGGTCCCTCTCTGGGGCCAACGTCCTGACTTTC. The encoded protein is CASTPSSGSLSGANVLTF.

The chain combines TRBV4-2 with TRBJ2-3; 9 nucleotides agree with TRBD2. With 2 bases clipped from V and 4 bases from J, the junction kept 13 bases outside the gene matches. This CDR3 comprises 18 residues. Germline V gene lookup returns CDR1 LGHNA and CDR2 YNFKEQ. The CDR3 DNA reads TGTGCCAGCAGCCAAAAAGCTAGTAGCGGGAGTGGGGCAGATACGCAGTATTTT. Its translation: CASSQKASSGSGADTQYF.